One sample yielded the 32 T cell receptor beta chains listed below, sequenced in a study of T cell responses to AZD1222 COVID-19 vaccine. The assay was immunoSEQ multiplex PCR, and TCRdb's table has in-frame clones only and misses some. The table records 100,000 to 150,000 clones, approximately 92% of them present only once. The source material was peripheral blood, sampled 28 days after the second AZD1222 dose. The source is an adult who received the AZD1222 COVID-19 vaccine.

CDR3: CATSDPGLAGGQGNEQFF. CDR3 coding DNA: TGTGCCACCAGTGATCCGGGACTAGCGGGAGGGCAAGGGAATGAGCAGTTCTTC. The chain employs TRBV24-1 and TRBJ2-1, with 16 bases that match TRBD2. Looked up from germline, CDR1 is KGHDR and CDR2 is SFDVKD. With V trimmed by 3 bases and J by 7 bases, 8 bases remained unmatched. This CDR3 is built from 18 residues.

The chain uses TRBV12-5 and TRBJ2-1; D gene uncertain. Germline assignment: CDR1 LGHNT and CDR2 FRNRAP. The CDR3 has 13 amino acids. V was clipped by 2 bases and J by 5 bases, with 7 bases between them. CDR3 DNA sequence: TGTGCTAGTGGTTTGATAGGGAACAATGAGCAGTTCTTC. Amino acid sequence: CASGLIGNNEQFF.

This rearrangement joins TRBV10-3 to TRBJ2-5; 8 nucleotides agree with TRBD2. The germline CDR1 and CDR2 sequences are ENHRY and SYGVKD. There are 14 residues in the CDR3. The trim removed 6 bases at V and 0 bases at J, leaving 3 bases unmatched. CDR3 in amino acids: CAISELADQETQYF. In nucleotides, the CDR3 is TGTGCCATCAGCGAACTAGCGGACCAAGAGACCCAGTACTTC.

The chain combines TRBV28 with TRBJ2-2; no reliable D call. The CDR3 has 12 residues. Germline CDR1 and CDR2: MDHEN and SYDVKM. V lost 11 bases and J 2 bases, leaving 9 bases between the germline ends. The CDR3: CAACTNTGELFF. In DNA, the CDR3 is TGTGCCGCCTGCACTAACACCGGGGAGCTGTTTTTT. The whole variable domain, filled in from reference TRBV28 and TRBJ2-2, reads DVKVTQSSRYLVKRTGEKVFLECVQDMDHENMFWYRQDPGLGLRLIYFSYDVKMKEKGDIPEGYSVSREKKERFSLILESASTNQTSMYLCAACTNTGELFFGEGSRLTVL.

The chain couples TRBV4-1 to TRBJ2-2, with 7 bases aligning to TRBD2. V lost 2 bases and J lost 4; bases outside the gene matches: 7. CDR3 length: 16 residues. Germline CDR1 MGHRA, CDR2 YSYEKL. The chain's CDR3 is CASSQLGGSGTGELFF. CDR3 sequence (DNA): TGCGCCAGCAGCCAATTGGGGGGGTCGGGCACCGGGGAGCTGTTTTTT.

The chain links TRBV19 to TRBJ1-5; possibly TRBD1 for D (5 bases). Germline V gene sequence: CDR1 LNHDA, CDR2 SQIVND (reference sequence). The CDR3 is 12 amino acids. Trimming pared 6 bases from V and 9 bases from J, leaving 12 bases between. The CDR3 DNA is TGTGCCAGTAGCCCTCGGGGCGCGCCCCAGCATTTT. Its translation is CASSPRGAPQHF.

This clone was found once. The chain recombines TRBV5-1 with TRBJ2-1; 12 bases align to TRBD2. Per germline, CDR1 SGHRS and CDR2 YFSETQ. This CDR3 has 16 residues. V lost 3 bases and J lost 7; bases outside the gene matches: 8. The CDR3 DNA reads as TGCGCCAGCAGCTCCCAGGGACTAGCGGGTAATAATGAGCAGTTCTTC. It specifies CASSSQGLAGNNEQFF.

The CDR3 DNA follows: TGTGCCAGCAGTTCGGGGTCTAATTCACCCCTCCACTTT. This encodes CASSSGSNSPLHF. The V and J genes are TRBV12-3 or TRBV12-4 and TRBJ1-6; no clear D. V gave up 4 bases and J gave up 6 bases, with 7 bases separating them. The length of the CDR3 is 13 residues.

The V call is TRBV5-4, the J call TRBJ2-5; 7 bases are shared with TRBD1. The CDR3 length is 14 residues. J was trimmed by 5 bases and V by 1 base; bases with no gene match: 5. The V gene's germline CDR1 is SGHNT and CDR2 YYREEE (reference sequence). CDR3 in amino acids: CASSLNRGRETQYF. CDR3 DNA sequence: TGTGCCAGCAGCTTGAACAGGGGAAGGGAGACCCAGTACTTC.

This rearrangement joins TRBV19 to TRBJ2-7; D might be TRBD1 or TRBD2, each matching 6 bases. CDR1 is LNHDA, CDR2 SQIVND, per germline (reference sequence). V lost 4 bases and J 3 bases, leaving 13 bases between the germline ends. The CDR3 runs to 14 residues. For the CDR3, the DNA is TGTGCCAGTAGTACGGGGGCCTACAACTACGAGCAGTACTTC. Encoded protein: CASSTGAYNYEQYF.

The rearrangement uses TRBV28 and TRBJ2-1; D not resolved. Trimming cost V 6 bases and J 2 bases, with 11 bases left between them. Germline V gives CDR1 MDHEN, CDR2 SYDVKM. The CDR3 has 14 residues. Here the CDR3 DNA reads TGTGCCAGCAGCCAGGACCGGGCCTACAATGAGCAGTTCTTC. Translating it yields CASSQDRAYNEQFF.

The rearrangement joins TRBV29-1 to TRBJ2-2, with 13 nucleotides matching TRBD2. The junction had 1 base not matched to a gene; V was cut back by 4 bases and J by 5 bases. The CDR3 length is 14 residues. Germline V gene lookup returns CDR1 SQVTM and CDR2 ANQGSEA. As DNA, the CDR3 is TGCAGCGTTGGACTAGCGGGGGGAACCGGGGAGCTGTTTTTT. This sequence encodes CSVGLAGGTGELFF.

This chain links TRBV7-6 with TRBJ2-6; 7 nucleotides match TRBD2. Germline-derived CDR1 and CDR2 are SGHVS and FNYEAQ. With V trimmed by 4 bases and J by 0 bases, 6 bases remained unmatched. This CDR3 has 17 amino acids. CDR3 amino acids: CASSYGGGPSGANVLTF. CDR3 nucleotide sequence: TGTGCCAGCAGCTATGGGGGAGGGCCCTCTGGGGCCAACGTCCTGACTTTC.

This chain links TRBV19 with TRBJ2-1; D gene uncertain. The V and J ends lost 5 bases and 4 bases respectively, with 9 bases between them. The CDR3 runs to 13 residues. CDR1 is LNHDA and CDR2 is SQIVND in the germline V gene (reference sequence). CDR3 protein: CASSLRKYNEQFF. CDR3 nucleotide sequence: TGTGCCAGTAGTCTTAGAAAGTACAATGAGCAGTTCTTC.

The J gene is TRBJ2-1, the V gene TRBV6-5; 10 nucleotides match TRBD1. CDR3 length: 12 residues. CDR1 and CDR2 (germline): MNHEY, SVGAGI. V lost 4 bases and J lost 15; bases outside the gene matches: 6. CDR3 protein: CASSFWTGGPFF. CDR3 coding DNA: TGTGCCAGCAGTTTTTGGACAGGGGGACCGTTCTTC.

This clone was counted a single time. The rearrangement joins TRBV19 to TRBJ2-3, with TRBD1 as a possible D gene (6 bases). Germline CDR1 reads LNHDA; CDR2 reads SQIVND (reference sequence). The CDR3 has 14 residues. The V end was cut by 4 bases, the J end by 2 bases, with 10 bases between. CDR3 sequence reads: CASSNRDNTDTQYF. The CDR3 nucleotides read TGTGCCAGTAGTAACCGGGACAACACAGATACGCAGTATTTT.

The gene calls are TRBV7-2 and TRBJ2-1; 12 bases line up with TRBD2. Germline trimming cut 5 bases from V and 7 bases from J; bases unmatched to any gene: 6. This CDR3 is built from 15 residues. CDR1 is SGHTA and CDR2 is FQGNSA in the germline V gene. CDR3 residues: CASSGSSGGGNEQFF. In DNA, the CDR3 is TGTGCCAGCAGCGGATCTAGCGGGGGGGGGAATGAGCAGTTCTTC.

The chain is built from TRBV28 and TRBJ1-1; TRBD1 matches 7 bases. Germline assignment: CDR1 MDHEN and CDR2 SYDVKM. This CDR3 has 17 residues. The ends lost 1 base at V and 0 bases at J; junction bases unmatched: 8. The DNA for the CDR3 is TGTGCCAGCAGTTTATTTCGAACGGGACAGCTGAACACTGAAGCTTTCTTT. This translates into CASSLFRTGQLNTEAFF.

The chain is built from TRBV28 and TRBJ1-1; D remains ambiguous. Trimming left V 6 bases short and J 0 bases short, with 14 bases between. The germline CDR1 and CDR2 sequences are MDHEN and SYDVKM. The CDR3 extends over 15 amino acids. The CDR3: CASRFFGSMNTEAFF. The CDR3 DNA sequence: TGTGCCAGCAGATTTTTCGGCTCGATGAACACTGAAGCTTTCTTT.

The chain uses TRBV6-6 and TRBJ2-6; D is perhaps TRBD1 (6 bases). Germline CDR1 reads MNHNY; CDR2 reads SVGAGI (reference sequence). The V and J ends lost 8 bases and 3 bases respectively, with 11 bases between them. The CDR3 runs 14 residues. The CDR3 nucleotides are TGTGCCAGCTCACAGGGTCGTGGGGCCAACGTCCTGACTTTC. Protein product: CASSQGRGANVLTF.

This clone was recorded only once. This chain connects TRBV5-1 to TRBJ1-1; TRBD1 agrees at 8 bases. The V gene's germline CDR1 is SGHRS and CDR2 YFSETQ. V lost 2 bases, J lost 2 bases, and 8 bases stayed unmatched. The CDR3 loop spans 16 amino acids. As DNA, the CDR3 is TGCGCCAGCAGCTTCCGTTGGACAGGGACAAACACTGAAGCTTTCTTT. Translating it yields CASSFRWTGTNTEAFF. The complete variable domain, with remaining parts taken from reference TRBV5-1 and TRBJ1-1, reads KAGVTQTPRYLIKTRGQQVTLSCSPISGHRSVSWYQQTPGQGLQFLFEYFSETQRNKGNFPGRFSGRQFSNSRSEMNVSTLELGDSALYLCASSFRWTGTNTEAFFGQGTRLTVV.

The rearrangement uses TRBV11-2 and TRBJ2-1; D remains ambiguous. V dropped 3 bases and J dropped 4 bases, with 13 bases sitting between them. CDR1 and CDR2 from the germline V gene are SGHAT and FQNNGV. This CDR3 spans 15 amino acids. CDR3 DNA: TGTGCCAGCAGCTTGGATCTGGGAACGTACAATGAGCAGTTCTTC. Encoded protein: CASSLDLGTYNEQFF.

The CDR3 DNA follows: TGTGCCAGCAGCCAAGATATGCAGGGCGGGACCTACGAGCAGTACTTC. It is translated as CASSQDMQGGTYEQYF. V gene TRBV3-1 (or the pseudogene TRBV3-2) combines with J gene TRBJ2-7, with D tentatively TRBD2 (6 bases). V was cut by 0 bases and J by 2 bases, with 14 bases left in between. The CDR3 loop spans 16 amino acids. Germline CDR1 and CDR2: LGHDT and YNNKEL (reference sequence).

This clone was observed a single time. The CDR3 nucleotides read TGTGCCAGCTCACCCCTGGCTAGCGGGAGCGTGAATGAGCAGTTCTTC. Translating gives CASSPLASGSVNEQFF. V and J are TRBV18 and TRBJ2-1; the match to TRBD2 covers 10 bases. This CDR3 contains 16 residues. The V segment lost 3 bases and the J segment 7 bases; nucleotides outside the gene matches: 9. Germline loops: CDR1 KGHSH, CDR2 LQKENI.

CDR3: CASSSSLDNQETQYF. CDR3 DNA: TGTGCCAGCAGCTCCAGTCTGGACAACCAAGAGACCCAGTACTTC. The chain recombines TRBV7-2 with TRBJ2-5; maybe TRBD1 (5 bases). Germline CDR1 and CDR2: SGHTA and FQGNSA. CDR3 size: 15 residues. V was pared by 4 bases and J by 0 bases, with 12 bases between.

Only a few counts were recorded for this clone. The rearrangement uses TRBV28 and TRBJ2-7; D remains unclear. Trimming shortened V by 3 bases and J by 3 bases, and 6 bases separated the two germline ends. There are 12 residues in the CDR3. The germline V gene encodes CDR1 MDHEN and CDR2 SYDVKM. The CDR3 DNA sequence: TGTGCCAGCAGTTTTCGTCTCTACGAGCAGTACTTC. Amino acids: CASSFRLYEQYF.

This clone was seen a handful of times. This chain connects TRBV28 to TRBJ1-2; tentatively, D is TRBD1 (5 bases). This CDR3 contains 16 residues. Germline CDR1 is MDHEN and CDR2 is SYDVKM. The V and J ends lost 6 bases and 5 bases respectively, with 22 bases between them. CDR3 sequence reads: CASRPNGEGSRYGYTF. In DNA form, the CDR3 reads TGTGCCAGCAGGCCAAATGGAGAGGGGTCTCGATATGGCTACACCTTC.

This clone was seen only once. The genes are TRBV6-6 and TRBJ2-7; the D gene is possibly TRBD1 (5 bases). The germline CDR1 and CDR2 sequences are MNHNY and SVGAGI (reference sequence). The V end lost 6 bases, the J end lost 2 bases, and 17 bases lay between the germline ends. The CDR3 contains 15 residues. The CDR3 reads CASRRHEGETYEQYF. The DNA of the CDR3 is TGTGCCAGCAGGCGCCACGAAGGGGAAACCTACGAGCAGTACTTC.

This chain connects TRBV7-8 to TRBJ2-7; D unresolved. The CDR3 has 14 residues. Trimming cost V 1 base and J 4 bases, with 11 bases left between them. Germline CDR1 reads SGHVS; CDR2 reads FQNEAQ. Here the CDR3 reads CASSLGTVMYEQYF. The CDR3 DNA sequence: TGTGCCAGCAGCTTAGGGACGGTGATGTACGAGCAGTACTTC.

V and J are TRBV2 and TRBJ1-1; 10 bases agree with TRBD1. The germline V gene encodes CDR1 SNHLY and CDR2 FYNNEI. The CDR3 has 15 residues. The junction had 7 bases not matched to a gene; V was cut back by 7 bases and J by 2 bases. The CDR3 DNA reads TGTGCCAGCACGGACAGGGGGACCCTTAACACTGAAGCTTTCTTT. It encodes CASTDRGTLNTEAFF.

This clone was seen a few times. Other DNA sequences in this sample translate to the same CDR3. This chain uses TRBV27 with TRBJ1-5; 7 positions match TRBD1. There are 14 residues in the CDR3. From germline, CDR1 is MNHEY and CDR2 SMNVEV (reference sequence). With V trimmed by 0 bases and J by 6 bases, 2 bases remained unmatched. The CDR3 loop is CASSLSGGGQPQHF. The CDR3 DNA is TGTGCCAGCAGTTTATCAGGGGGCGGTCAGCCCCAGCATTTT.

The chain combines TRBV5-1 with TRBJ1-2; 9 positions match TRBD1. The CDR3 covers 16 residues. In germline, CDR1 is SGHRS, CDR2 YFSETQ. Unmatched junction bases numbered 10, after V lost 3 bases and J lost 4 bases. The DNA of the CDR3 is TGCGCCAGCAGCTACCAACCGGGACAGGGCATCTATGGCTACACCTTC. Encoded protein: CASSYQPGQGIYGYTF.